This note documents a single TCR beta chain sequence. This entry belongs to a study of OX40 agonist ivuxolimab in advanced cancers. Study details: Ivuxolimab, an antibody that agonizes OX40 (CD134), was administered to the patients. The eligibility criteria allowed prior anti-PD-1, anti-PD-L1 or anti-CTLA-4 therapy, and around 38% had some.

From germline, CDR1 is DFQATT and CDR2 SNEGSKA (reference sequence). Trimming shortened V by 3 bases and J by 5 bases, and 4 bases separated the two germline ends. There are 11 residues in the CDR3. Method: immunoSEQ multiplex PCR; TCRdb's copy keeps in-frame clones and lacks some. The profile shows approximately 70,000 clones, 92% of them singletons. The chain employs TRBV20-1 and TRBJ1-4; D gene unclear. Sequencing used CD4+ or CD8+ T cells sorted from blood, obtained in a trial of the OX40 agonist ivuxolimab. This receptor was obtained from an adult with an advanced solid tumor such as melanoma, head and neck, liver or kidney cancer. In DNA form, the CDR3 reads TGCAGTGCTAGGGAAAATGAAAAACTGTTTTTT. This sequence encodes CSARENEKLFF.